The present T cell receptor (beta chain) was sequenced within a study of CD8+ T cells in alopecia areata (dated by TCRdb to about 2018). At the level of the whole study: The treated patients, all with moderate-to-severe alopecia areata, were enrolled in an open-label pilot trial of oral tofacitinib given at 5 to 10 mg twice daily. Tofacitinib was given for 6 to 18 months, followed by 6 months of follow-up off drug to assess delayed response and recurrence. In treated patients, disease severity was measured using the SALT score, which gives the percentage of scalp surface area affected. High-throughput TCRbeta sequencing was used to examine T cell clonal expansion in alopecia areata in both the C3H/HeJ mouse model and human patients. Scalp tissue and sorted CD4+ and CD8+ peripheral blood T cells from patchy and totalis/universalis alopecia areata patients and from healthy controls were covered by human TCRbeta sequencing. Biopsies were taken from tofacitinib-treated patients at baseline and at 4 and 24 weeks of treatment, and a later scalp biopsy was taken in several of the tofacitinib-treated patients. Clonality in the scalp was compared among normal scalp (n=4), patchy alopecia areata scalp (n=8), and alopecia totalis/universalis scalp (n=8). RNA came from the PAXgene miRNA kit for fixed scalp, the miRNeasy kit for PBMCs, and the RNeasy kit for mouse skin. Amplification of TCRbeta CDR3 regions was done by immunoSEQ multiplex PCR using 35 Vbeta forward primers and 13 Jbeta reverse primers. What the authors observed across the whole study: Shared TCR sequences between patients were less evident than in mice, which may be partly attributable to HLA diversity in the patient population. During tofacitinib treatment, many expanded lesional clones remained in scalp and blood, and this persistence may partly explain relapse after treatment is stopped. Compared with normal scalp, lesional scalp had higher clonality and more expanded CD8+ clones, particularly in alopecia totalis/universalis, a pattern that suggests antigenic drive. With tofacitinib, both scalp clonality and the number of expanded CD8+ clones among the top 100 scalp clones went down significantly. Resident alphabeta T cells in normal human skin are also sequenced, complicating scalp TCR repertoire analysis, unlike mouse skin dominated by gammadelta T cells. Because the treated cohort was small and included a single nonresponder, larger studies are needed to assess links between baseline CD8+ expansion and response.

The sample's treatment or condition, from its label and the paper: oral pan-JAK inhibitor, 5-10 mg twice daily. From alopecia areata patients, peripheral blood was collected along with lesional scalp punch biopsies. After PBMCs were isolated by density centrifugation and stained for CD3, CD4 and CD8, a FACSAria was used to sort CD4+ and CD8+ T cells. Spanning cysteine to phenylalanine, the CDR3 consists of 13 amino acids. The DNA shown is the 39-base CDR3, in frame from base 1. V loses 0 bases, J loses 5 bases, and the germline ends lie 8 bases apart. CDR1 and CDR2, per the germline V gene, are SGHRS and YFSETQ. Comments on this clone: Its specific antigen is unknown. Base qualities are not at hand, and no much larger clone is one base apart.

Libraries were built with the immunoSEQ multiplex PCR assay. For TCR sequencing, RNA was extracted from every sample and reverse transcribed into cDNA to serve as template. SuperScript III was used for first-strand cDNA synthesis, primed with a 2:1 mix of oligo-dT and random hexamers. A synthetic immune receptor repertoire was used to assess amplification bias, and residual bias was removed computationally. Under the source paper's analysis protocol: Raw reads were preprocessed to remove errors, and CDR3 was defined by IMGT conventions from the conserved cysteine to phenylalanine. Clonality was computed by normalizing Shannon entropy by log2 of the number of productive unique TCRs and subtracting the result from 1. Whether scalp clones were CD4 or CD8 was inferred by matching scalp TCRbeta sequences against CD4 and CD8 repertoires sorted from blood. This is the immuneACCESS table as TCRdb keeps it, with only in-frame sequences that have V and J called. A part of the clones is gone; compared with another copy, unresolved V genes explain less than half, and the rest is unexplained. V and J calls and clone size come straight from that table; D and trimming were deduced from the DNA. For this sample there are under 250,000 clones; roughly 66% appear just once. The top ten hold more than 0.95% of the sample.

The source of this sequence is a human donor with alopecia areata. Sequencing was performed on CD4+ T cells sorted from blood, taken at approximately week 42, from a patient treated with tofacitinib. This receptor chain uses TRBV5-1 and TRBJ1-2; TRBD1 is a possible D gene, resting on 6 matching bases. CDR3 region: CASSLGDKYGYTF. The DNA reads TGCGCCAGCAGCTTGGGGGACAAGTATGGCTACACCTTC. With the rest looked up from the reference TRBV5-1 and TRBJ1-2 genes rather than sequenced, the full variable domain is KAGVTQTPRYLIKTRGQQVTLSCSPISGHRSVSWYQQTPGQGLQFLFEYFSETQRNKGNFPGRFSGRQFSNSRSEMNVSTLELGDSALYLCASSLGDKYGYTFGSGTRLTVV.